The 27 T cell receptor beta chains below all came from one sample that was sequenced in a study of blood T cell repertoires in COVID-19. Here immunoSEQ multiplex PCR was the method, and the copy in TCRdb shows in-frame clones only, minus some. The sample shows hundreds of thousands of clones, 80% to 90% of them seen only once. Sequencing was done on a sample of peripheral blood. These receptors originate from a woman between 25 and 40 years old with acute or convalescent COVID-19.

V and J are TRBV6-5 and TRBJ1-5, with D possibly matching TRBD1 (5 bases). The CDR3 extends over 15 amino acids. The germline V gene encodes CDR1 MNHEY and CDR2 SVGAGI. The germline V and J ends were trimmed by 2 bases and 6 bases, with 14 bases remaining between them. This chain's CDR3 is CASSYSPPGIQPQHF. Written as DNA, the CDR3 is TGTGCCAGCAGTTACAGTCCCCCAGGGATTCAGCCCCAGCATTTT.

DNA of the CDR3: TGCGCCAGCAGCCCCGGGACAGGGTGGGAAAAACTGTTTTTT. Encoded protein: CASSPGTGWEKLFF. This rearrangement joins TRBV5-1 to TRBJ1-4; 9 nucleotides line up with TRBD1. In germline, CDR1 is SGHRS, CDR2 YFSETQ. The CDR3 length is 14 residues. J was trimmed by 8 bases and V by 4 bases; bases with no gene match: 6. The full variable domain, completed using reference TRBV5-1 and TRBJ1-4, is KAGVTQTPRYLIKTRGQQVTLSCSPISGHRSVSWYQQTPGQGLQFLFEYFSETQRNKGNFPGRFSGRQFSNSRSEMNVSTLELGDSALYLCASSPGTGWEKLFFGSGTQLSVL.

The rearrangement joins TRBV21-1 to TRBJ1-3; the D call of TRBD1 is as the table states it, not checked on the DNA. TRBV21-1 is annotated as a pseudogene. The CDR3 is made up of 17 amino acids. The CDR3 loop is CASSNVGTGLSGNTIYF. The CDR3 nucleotides read TGTGCCAGCAGCAATGTGGGGACAGGGCTCTCTGGAAACACCATATATTTT.

A single count supports this clone. V gene TRBV7-2 combines with J gene TRBJ2-7, with D perhaps matching TRBD2 (6 bases). The germline V gene encodes CDR1 SGHTA and CDR2 FQGNSA. CDR3 length: 14 residues. V shed 2 bases and J shed 5 bases, with 13 bases lying between them. The CDR3 bases are TGTGCCAGCAGCTTACTACGCGGGGCGGACGAGCAGTACTTC. It specifies CASSLLRGADEQYF.

The chain is built from TRBV7-9 and TRBJ1-6; 7 nucleotides agree with TRBD1. The CDR3 contains 14 residues. The germline gives CDR1 SEHNR, CDR2 FQNEAQ (reference sequence). V trimming: 6 bases; J trimming: 3 bases; junction bases outside the gene matches: 2. The CDR3 bases are TGTGCCAGCAGTGGACAGGTCTATAATTCACCCCTCCACTTT. Translation: CASSGQVYNSPLHF.

This chain links TRBV19 with TRBJ1-1; D is perhaps TRBD1 (6 bases). The CDR3 spans 16 residues. The germline V and J ends were trimmed by 4 bases and 5 bases, with 20 bases remaining between them. Germline V gene data show CDR1 as LNHDA and CDR2 as SQIVND (reference sequence). The DNA for the CDR3 is TGTGCCAGTAGTACGATAAGGGGGAAGGGGAGAACTGAAGCTTTCTTT. Its translation: CASSTIRGKGRTEAFF.

This rearrangement joins TRBV27 to TRBJ1-5; D perhaps matches TRBD1 (6 bases). With 6 bases removed from V and 0 bases from J, the gap between germline ends came to 15 bases. Germline loops: CDR1 MNHEY, CDR2 SMNVEV (reference sequence). The CDR3 runs 16 residues. CDR3 sequence (DNA): TGTGCCAGCAGCCCGGACAGTCGATATAGCAATCAGCCCCAGCATTTT. Amino acid sequence: CASSPDSRYSNQPQHF.

V usage is TRBV6-5 and J usage is TRBJ1-1, with D perhaps TRBD1 (6 bases). The germline gives CDR1 MNHEY, CDR2 SVGAGI. V was shortened by 8 bases and J by 11 bases, with 18 bases between the two germline ends. CDR3 length equals 12 residues. The CDR3 is CASGPSGGRAFF. CDR3 in DNA: TGTGCCAGCGGACCGTCGGGGGGCCGGGCTTTCTTT.

CDR3 amino acids: CASRISSTDTQYF. CDR3 DNA: TGTGCCAGCAGAATTTCGAGCACAGATACGCAGTATTTT. The chain recombines TRBV28 with TRBJ2-3; D unclear. V was cut by 6 bases and J by 0 bases, with 7 bases left in between. There are 13 residues in the CDR3. The germline V gene encodes CDR1 MDHEN and CDR2 SYDVKM.

CDR3 coding DNA: TGCGCCAGCAGCCCGAAGACTAGCGGGGTGTCAGATACGCAGTATTTT. As protein: CASSPKTSGVSDTQYF. J is TRBJ2-3 and V is TRBV5-1; 11 bases align to TRBD2. The V gene end was trimmed by 4 bases and the J gene end by 4 bases; junction bases not matched to a gene: 8. The length of the CDR3 is 16 residues. Per the germline V gene, CDR1 is SGHRS and CDR2 is YFSETQ.

This clone showed up just a few times. V is TRBV10-3 and J is TRBJ2-2, with 7 bases lining up with TRBD1. The germline gives CDR1 ENHRY, CDR2 SYGVKD. This CDR3 contains 15 residues. Trimming at V came to 3 bases and at J to 7 bases, leaving 8 bases not matched to a gene. CDR3 protein: CAISDQLQGIGELFF. CDR3 in DNA: TGTGCCATCAGTGACCAACTACAGGGGATCGGGGAGCTGTTTTTT.

This clone occurred a few times. The rearrangement links TRBV6-1 to TRBJ1-2, with no clear D. The germline V and J ends were trimmed by 0 bases and 6 bases, with 8 bases remaining between them. The CDR3 is 13 residues long. Germline CDR1 reads MNHNS; CDR2 reads SASEGT. The CDR3 DNA sequence: TGTGCCAGCAGTGAAGCAGAGGTCCATGGCTACACCTTC. Translated: CASSEAEVHGYTF.

The rearrangement uses TRBV27 and TRBJ2-2, with 7 nucleotides matching TRBD1. The length of the CDR3 is 13 residues. In germline, CDR1 is MNHEY, CDR2 SMNVEV (reference sequence). V dropped 11 bases and J dropped 0; count of bases not matched to a gene: 3. In DNA, the CDR3 is TGTGCCTCCCAGGGGGCGAACACCGGGGAGCTGTTTTTT. Its protein product is CASQGANTGELFF.

This clone was picked up one time. The rearrangement joins TRBV21-1 to TRBJ2-2; TRBD2, the table's D call, was not compared with the DNA. TRBV21-1 is listed as a pseudogene. The CDR3 has 19 residues. CDR3 bases: TGTGCCAGCAGCACCAACATAGCGGGGAGACGACAGAACACCGGGGAGCTGTTTTTT. Translated, it gives CASSTNIAGRRQNTGELFF.

The gene calls are TRBV10-3 and TRBJ1-2; D is ambiguous. CDR1 is ENHRY, CDR2 SYGVKD, per germline. The CDR3 has 15 amino acids. V lost 0 bases and J lost 5, with 13 bases in between. CDR3 in amino acids: CAISESIGSQYGYTF. DNA for the CDR3: TGTGCCATCAGTGAGTCGATAGGTAGCCAGTATGGCTACACCTTC.

The chain's CDR3 is CASSLVGVGTDTQYF. In DNA, the CDR3 is TGTGCCAGCAGTTTGGTCGGGGTGGGCACAGATACGCAGTATTTT. V is TRBV27 and J is TRBJ2-3; perhaps TRBD2 as D (5 bases). V was shortened by 3 bases and J by 1 base, with 11 bases between the two germline ends. Germline V gene data show CDR1 as MNHEY and CDR2 as SMNVEV (reference sequence). The CDR3 is 15 residues long.

The V gene is TRBV3-1 (or the pseudogene TRBV3-2), the J gene TRBJ1-2; TRBD1 matches at 9 bases. This CDR3 is 17 amino acids long. CDR1 is LGHDT and CDR2 is YNNKEL in the germline V gene (reference sequence). J gave up 4 bases and V 2 bases, and 11 bases lay outside the gene matches. As DNA, the CDR3 is TGTGCCAGCAGCCAACGTCTAGGGACAGGGCTGATCTATGGCTACACCTTC. Its translation is CASSQRLGTGLIYGYTF.

This sequence joins TRBV7-2 and TRBJ1-2; 7 nucleotides align to TRBD1. CDR1 is SGHTA and CDR2 is FQGNSA in the germline V gene. The J segment lost 4 bases and the V segment lost 6 bases, leaving 11 bases of the junction unmatched. There are 15 residues in the CDR3. CDR3 in amino acids: CASSQRYGTAYGYTF. DNA for the CDR3: TGTGCCAGCAGTCAACGTTACGGGACAGCCTATGGCTACACCTTC.

Only a few counts were recorded for this clone. The CDR3 DNA is TGTGCCAGCAGCCCGCGCGCAGGGGGAAACACCTTC. Encoded protein: CASSPRAGGNTF. The rearrangement links TRBV3-1 (or the pseudogene TRBV3-2) to TRBJ1-2, with TRBD1 identical over 7 bases. V shed 4 bases and J 12 bases; nucleotides not matched to a gene: 8. Germline V gives CDR1 LGHDT, CDR2 YNNKEL (reference sequence). CDR3 length: 12 amino acids.

The genes are TRBV5-8 and TRBJ1-5, with 7 bases aligning to TRBD1. The CDR3 is 15 amino acids. V shed 4 bases and J 5 bases; nucleotides not matched to a gene: 9. The V gene's germline CDR1 is SGHTS and CDR2 YDEGEE. Here the CDR3 reads CASSGTGTADQPQHF. DNA for the CDR3: TGTGCCAGCAGCGGTACCGGGACAGCTGATCAGCCCCAGCATTTT.

The V and J genes are TRBV18 and TRBJ1-2, with D perhaps TRBD1 (6 bases). Looked up from germline, CDR1 is KGHSH and CDR2 is LQKENI. V gave up 8 bases and J gave up 6 bases, with 22 bases separating them. This CDR3 comprises 15 residues. As DNA, the CDR3 is TGTGCCAGCCGGAATCAAAAGGGGGTTCCTAATGGCTACACCTTC. Protein: CASRNQKGVPNGYTF.

The V and J genes are TRBV18 and TRBJ2-7; TRBD1 matches at 7 bases. The CDR3 length is 13 residues. V lost 2 bases, J lost 3 bases, and 1 base stayed unmatched. The germline gives CDR1 KGHSH, CDR2 LQKENI. The CDR3 coding sequence is TGTGCCAGCTCACCAAACAGGGGCTACGAGCAGTACTTC. Translating it yields CASSPNRGYEQYF.

This chain links TRBV2 with TRBJ1-5, with D perhaps matching TRBD1 (6 bases). Germline-derived CDR1 and CDR2 are SNHLY and FYNNEI. The CDR3 is made up of 13 amino acids. V lost 7 bases and J lost 4, with 11 bases in between. The CDR3 DNA is TGTGCCAGCATGAACAGGGAGAATCAGCCCCAGCATTTT. Translation: CASMNRENQPQHF.

This chain connects TRBV6-2 or TRBV6-3 to TRBJ2-1; a weak D match, TRBD2 (5 bases). There are 15 residues in the CDR3. CDR1 and CDR2 from the germline V gene are MNHEY and SVGEGT. Trimming pared 5 bases from V and 2 bases from J, leaving 13 bases between. CDR3 residues: CASSRPSHTYNEQFF. CDR3 DNA sequence: TGTGCCAGCAGTCGCCCTAGCCACACCTACAATGAGCAGTTCTTC.

The chain has TRBV7-9 and TRBJ1-2; D remains ambiguous. The CDR3 is 13 amino acids. The germline V gene has CDR1 SEHNR and CDR2 FQNEAQ (reference sequence). Trimming cost V 3 bases and J 1 base, with 6 bases left between them. The CDR3 DNA is TGTGCCAGCAGCTTGCAGAATAACTATGGCTACACCTTC. Protein product: CASSLQNNYGYTF.

This chain links TRBV3-1 (or the pseudogene TRBV3-2) with TRBJ2-7; D perhaps matches TRBD2 (6 bases). V lost 0 bases and J 7 bases, leaving 19 bases between the germline ends. CDR1 LGHDT and CDR2 YNNKEL come from the germline V gene (reference sequence). The CDR3 loop spans 16 amino acids. The chain's CDR3 is CASSQDRLAGPGEQYF. The CDR3 DNA follows: TGTGCCAGCAGCCAAGATAGGCTCGCGGGGCCTGGTGAGCAGTACTTC.

The V gene is TRBV5-1, the J gene TRBJ2-2; 8 bases map to TRBD2. The length of the CDR3 is 15 residues. Germline V gene lookup returns CDR1 SGHRS and CDR2 YFSETQ. V was pared by 3 bases and J by 2 bases, with 3 bases of the junction left unmatched. CDR3 residues: CASSWIAGNTGELFF. CDR3 sequence (DNA): TGCGCCAGCAGCTGGATAGCGGGAAACACCGGGGAGCTGTTTTTT.